This is a list of T cell receptor beta chains from one sample in a study of post-analysis software for immune sequencing data. Each CDR3 protein gets one entry after TCRdb re-called the PCR reads with MiXCR. The table shows under 200,000 distinct CDR3 sequences, with approximately 28% occurring only once. The sample taken for sequencing was blood. Receptors originate from a girl under 18 with multiple sclerosis. CDR3s include the opening cysteine and the closing phenylalanine or tryptophan. The D gene is left open where the match is weak. Only some rows state a clone size, as once, few, many or a class for expanded clones.

. | TRBD2 | TRBJ2-3 | TRBV10-3 | CAISGGLAGLDTQYF | TGTGCCATCAGCGGGGGCCTAGCGGGACTAGATACGCAGTATTTT
few | TRBD2 | TRBJ2-3 | TRBV7-2 | CASSFDSGGADTQYF | TGTGCCAGCAGCTTTGATAGCGGGGGAGCAGATACGCAGTATTTT
. | TRBD2 | TRBJ2-3 | TRBV5-1 | CASSHTSGGRDTQYF | TGCGCCAGCAGCCATACTAGCGGGGGGAGAGATACGCAGTATTTT
. | . | TRBJ2-3 | TRBV3-1 | CASSRLVGTDTQYF | TGTGCCAGCAGCCGACTAGTGGGCACAGATACGCAGTATTTT
. | . | TRBJ2-6 | TRBV3-1 | CASSQEAGANVLTF | TGTGCCAGCAGCCAAGAGGCTGGGGCCAACGTCCTGACTTTC
. | TRBD2 | TRBJ2-5 | TRBV4-1 | CASSQGAGDTETQYF | TGCGCCAGCAGCCAGGGAGCGGGAGATACAGAGACCCAGTACTTC
few | . | TRBJ2-6 | TRBV28 | CASSSMRWTVGANVLTF | TGTGCCAGCAGTTCCATGAGGTGGACAGTTGGGGCCAACGTCCTGACTTTC
few | TRBD1 | TRBJ1-1 | TRBV28 | CASLTGGQGAAEAFF | TGTGCCAGCCTCACGGGGGGGCAGGGGGCCGCTGAAGCTTTCTTT
. | . | TRBJ2-2 | TRBV5-1 | CASSLEVGGELFF | TGCGCCAGCAGCTTGGAAGTTGGCGGGGAGCTGTTTTTT
many | . | TRBJ2-7 | TRBV20-1 | CSAKAPAGYSYEQYF | TGCAGTGCTAAGGCCCCGGCAGGGTACTCCTACGAGCAGTACTTC
. | . | TRBJ2-5 | TRBV4-2 | CASSRIVTGVQETQYF | TGTGCCAGCAGCCGCATCGTCACAGGTGTCCAAGAGACCCAGTACTTC
many | . | TRBJ2-7 | TRBV7-9 | CASSLVVGRPYF | TGTGCCAGCAGCTTAGTGGTTGGCAGACCGTACTTC
few | TRBD1 | TRBJ2-5 | TRBV29-1 | CSTGQGGETQYF | TGCAGCACGGGACAGGGGGGGGAGACCCAGTACTTC
. | . | TRBJ2-7 | TRBV29-1 | CSVEARGHEQYF | TGCAGCGTTGAAGCACGCGGGCACGAGCAGTACTTC
. | . | TRBJ2-5 | TRBV20-1 | CSARPLETQYF | TGCAGTGCTAGACCCTTAGAGACCCAGTACTTC
few | . | TRBJ1-1 | TRBV12-3/TRBV12-4 | CASSLVQNTEAFF | TGTGCCAGCAGTTTAGTACAGAACACTGAAGCTTTCTTT
. | . | TRBJ2-1 | TRBV5-6 | CASSLLRYNEQFF | TGTGCCAGCAGCTTGCTTCGGTACAATGAGCAGTTCTTC
few | TRBD1 | TRBJ1-1 | TRBV5-1 | CATSGQGNTEAFF | TGCGCCACCTCGGGACAGGGTAACACTGAAGCTTTCTTT
. | TRBD1 | TRBJ1-1 | TRBV14 | CASSQAGTGGPGAFF | TGTGCCAGCAGCCAAGCTGGGACAGGGGGTCCAGGGGCTTTCTTT
. | TRBD2 | TRBJ2-1 | TRBV12-3/TRBV12-4 | CASSPRTSGTYNEQFF | TGTGCCAGCAGTCCTCGAACTAGCGGGACATACAATGAGCAGTTCTTC
many | . | TRBJ2-3 | TRBV20-1 | CSARDHEGEFTDTQYF | TGCAGTGCTAGAGATCATGAGGGCGAGTTCACAGATACGCAGTATTTT
many | . | TRBJ2-5 | TRBV12-3/TRBV12-4 | CASSLVVGETQYF | TGTGCCAGCAGTTTAGTGGTAGGGGAGACCCAGTACTTC
few | . | TRBJ2-1 | TRBV7-2 | CASSSVPDRVFF | TGTGCCAGCAGCTCGGTGCCGGATCGCGTGTTCTTC
. | . | TRBJ1-2 | TRBV28 | CATALDYGYTF | TGTGCCACCGCCTTGGATTATGGCTACACCTTC
many | . | TRBJ2-1 | TRBV7-9 | CASSLPNPYNEQFF | TGTGCCAGCAGCTTACCCAACCCCTACAATGAGCAGTTCTTC
. | TRBD2 | TRBJ2-1 | TRBV18 | CASSQGLAGVGNEQFF | TGTGCCAGCTCACAAGGACTAGCGGGAGTTGGTAATGAGCAGTTCTTC
few | . | TRBJ2-2 | TRBV10-3 | CAISGAHTGELFF | TGTGCCATCAGTGGAGCGCACACCGGGGAGCTGTTTTTT
. | . | TRBJ2-7 | TRBV7-6 | CASSLGFRDEQYF | TGTGCCAGCAGCCTTGGGTTCAGGGACGAGCAGTACTTC